This T cell receptor beta chain was found in a study of cytomegalovirus exposure and HLA in healthy donors. Study context: Early on, a data release was issued that held roughly 86 million unique TCRs from HLA-typed donors.

V lost 5 bases, J lost 2 bases, and 10 bases lay in between. CDR3 length: 13 residues. Germline CDR1 LNHDA, CDR2 SQIVND (reference sequence). About this clone itself: Its antigen is unknown.

Notes on the study in general: Confirmation was obtained in vitro that three CMV-associated chains are specific for CMV antigens. Across donors, most TCRs were seen rarely, yet some public ones were widespread.

Vbeta (60) and Jbeta (13) primers were used in the PCR. Here immunoSEQ multiplex PCR was the method, and the copy in TCRdb shows in-frame clones only, minus some. The sample gives around 140,000 clones, approximately 75% of which show up once; less than 1.1% is in the top ten. The sample comprised PBMCs. This receptor was identified in a male donor in good health and CMV-seronegative. The rearrangement joins TRBV19 to TRBJ2-7; a possible D gene is TRBD1 (6 bases). The CDR3 DNA follows: TGTGCCAGTAGTTCGGACAGAACCTACGAGCAGTACTTC. Translating gives CASSSDRTYEQYF.